These 19 T cell receptor beta chains were sequenced from one sample in a study of T cell changes during pregnancy in multiple sclerosis. Using immunoSEQ multiplex PCR, the repertoire was profiled, and TCRdb retains in-frame clones only, with some absent. Counted here are roughly 36,000 clones, roughly 90% occurring once; the ten biggest clones make up approximately 4.4%. This sample comprised peripheral blood, obtained in the second trimester of pregnancy. These TCRs come from a female donor in good health, enrolled as a control in a pregnancy study.

The chain joins TRBV5-1 to TRBJ2-5; 10 bases are a match to TRBD2. Looked up from germline, CDR1 is SGHRS and CDR2 is YFSETQ. This CDR3 has 15 residues. V shed 4 bases, J shed 5 bases, and the junction held 8 bases outside the gene matches. The DNA for the CDR3 is TGCGCCAGCAGCACGCAAGCTAGCGGGAGCGAGACCCAGTACTTC. Its translation is CASSTQASGSETQYF.

The V gene is TRBV11-3, the J gene TRBJ2-3, with D possibly matching TRBD1 (5 bases). With 5 bases removed from V and 3 bases from J, the gap between germline ends came to 12 bases. Germline V lookup: CDR1 SGHNT, CDR2 YENEEA. This CDR3 contains 14 residues. Here the CDR3 reads CASSLRKGTDTQYF. For the CDR3, the DNA is TGTGCCAGCAGCCTCCGCAAGGGGACAGATACGCAGTATTTT.

V is TRBV7-2 and J is TRBJ1-5; D is uncertain. Between the trimmed V and J ends, which lost 4 bases and 0 bases, there was a span of 16 bases. This CDR3 has 17 residues. Germline CDR1 SGHTA, CDR2 FQGNSA. CDR3 sequence (DNA): TGTGCCAGCAGCTCCGAGGGAGGCATATATAGCAATCAGCCCCAGCATTTT. It codes for CASSSEGGIYSNQPQHF.

The chain links TRBV5-1 to TRBJ2-1, with 7 bases lining up with TRBD1. The CDR3 consists of 13 residues. After removal of 1 base from V and 6 bases from J, the junction contained 1 base not matched to a gene. The germline V gene has CDR1 SGHRS and CDR2 YFSETQ. CDR3 residues: CASSLRGLNEQFF. CDR3 sequence (DNA): TGCGCCAGCAGCTTGAGGGGGCTCAATGAGCAGTTCTTC.

This clone occurred once. This chain joins TRBV6-5 and TRBJ1-5; a possible D gene is TRBD1 (5 bases). The CDR3 runs to 14 residues. Trimming took 6 bases from V and 6 from J, leaving 15 bases between them. Germline V gene sequence: CDR1 MNHEY, CDR2 SVGAGI. The CDR3 is CASRAGGMVQPQHF. The DNA of the CDR3 is TGTGCCAGCAGAGCCGGGGGGATGGTTCAGCCCCAGCATTTT.

The chain links TRBV6-1 to TRBJ2-1; weak D call: TRBD1 (6 bases). The germline gives CDR1 MNHNS, CDR2 SASEGT. CDR3 length: 12 residues. With 2 bases removed from V and 7 bases from J, the gap between germline ends came to 6 bases. CDR3 residues: CASSERGNEQFF. The CDR3 DNA is TGTGCCAGCAGTGAAAGGGGGAATGAGCAGTTCTTC.

This clone is classed as medium-sized. This same CDR3 is encoded by further DNA sequences in the sample. This chain uses TRBV19 with TRBJ1-1, with D possibly TRBD1 on 5 matching bases. This CDR3 region has 13 residues. Germline V gene lookup returns CDR1 LNHDA and CDR2 SQIVND (reference sequence). V lost 1 base, J lost 5 bases, and 8 bases lay in between. The CDR3 region has the DNA TGTGCCAGTAGTATAGCTCAGGGAACTGAAGCTTTCTTT. The encoded protein is CASSIAQGTEAFF. Filled out from reference TRBV19 and TRBJ1-1, the complete variable domain reads DGGITQSPKYLFRKEGQNVTLSCEQNLNHDAMYWYRQDPGQGLRLIYYSQIVNDFQKGDIAEGYSVSREKKESFPLTVTSAQKNPTAFYLCASSIAQGTEAFFGQGTRLTVV.

This chain links TRBV15 with TRBJ2-7, with a possible D match to TRBD2 (5 bases). The V and J ends lost 1 base and 7 bases respectively, with 20 bases between them. The CDR3 has 16 residues. Germline CDR1 LNHNV, CDR2 YYDKDF (reference sequence). CDR3 DNA sequence: TGTGCCACCAGCAGAGGCGTATCAGACACCCGCGGGGAGCAGTACTTC. Translation: CATSRGVSDTRGEQYF.

Within the sample, this clone is medium-sized. This chain uses TRBV6-4 with TRBJ2-2, with no clear D. The CDR3 sequence is 15 residues long. Trimming took off 2 bases at V and 7 bases at J, with 14 bases between the two ends. In germline, CDR1 is MRHNA, CDR2 SNTAGT. The CDR3 region has the DNA TGTGCCAGCAGTGACAAGCCGATAGAGAGCGGGGAGCTGTTTTTT. It translates to CASSDKPIESGELFF.

The chain employs TRBV9 and TRBJ2-7; TRBD2 might be the D (7 bases). Germline values: CDR1 SGDLS, CDR2 YYNGEE. V lost 0 bases and J lost 2, with 9 bases in between. There are 14 residues in the CDR3. CDR3 region: CASSVDGGPYEQYF. The DNA of the CDR3 is TGTGCCAGCAGCGTAGACGGGGGGCCCTACGAGCAGTACTTC.

The DNA for the CDR3 is TGTGCCAGCTCACACCAGGGTTCTAACTATGGCTACACCTTC. Translation: CASSHQGSNYGYTF. The J gene is TRBJ1-2, the V gene TRBV18; the D gene is possibly TRBD1 (5 bases). Per the germline V gene, CDR1 is KGHSH and CDR2 is LQKENI. The CDR3 covers 14 residues. The V gene lost 4 bases and the J gene lost 0 bases, with 9 bases spanning the gap.

The chain links TRBV29-1 to TRBJ2-7; 7 positions match TRBD1. Germline CDR1 SQVTM, CDR2 ANQGSEA. CDR3 length: 12 amino acids. V lost 4 bases to trimming and J lost 1 base; unmatched junction nucleotides: 1. As DNA, the CDR3 is TGCAGCGTTGGGGACAGATCCTACGAGCAGTACTTC. It specifies CSVGDRSYEQYF.

To note about this clone: A read error may produce the germline difference seen at one junction end. V and J are TRBV7-7 and TRBJ2-5; 7 bases align to TRBD1. This CDR3 spans 15 amino acids. Germline loops: CDR1 SSHAT, CDR2 FNYEAQ (reference sequence). The CDR3: CASSPRQGEEETQYF. CDR3 DNA: TGTGCTAGCAGCCCAAGACAGGGAGAGGAAGAGACCCAGTACTTC.

The chain links TRBV7-2 to TRBJ2-7; TRBD1 matches at 7 bases. The ends lost 3 bases at V and 3 bases at J; junction bases unmatched: 11. There are 16 residues in the CDR3. Germline CDR1 and CDR2: SGHTA and FQGNSA. CDR3 sequence: CASSLRGPPYNYEQYF. The CDR3 DNA reads TGTGCCAGCAGCTTGAGGGGGCCCCCATATAACTACGAGCAGTACTTC.

The chain joins TRBV4-2 to TRBJ2-2; TRBD2 matches at 11 bases. This CDR3 region has 17 residues. J lost 7 bases, V lost 1 base, and 8 bases had no gene match. Germline V CDR1 and CDR2: LGHNA, YNFKEQ. The CDR3 DNA follows: TGTGCCAGCAGCCAAGTGATTAGCGGGGGGGCCGGCGGGGAGCTGTTTTTT. Amino acid sequence: CASSQVISGGAGGELFF.

Notes on this clone: One junction end disagrees with the germline gene, perhaps due to a read error. The CDR3 loop is CASSLRAGGYNEQFF. The CDR3 DNA reads as TGTGCTAGCAGCTTAAGAGCGGGGGGGTACAATGAGCAGTTCTTC. The genes are TRBV7-7 and TRBJ2-1; the match to TRBD2 covers 10 bases. The germline gives CDR1 SSHAT, CDR2 FNYEAQ (reference sequence). This CDR3 spans 15 amino acids.

The rearrangement uses TRBV7-2 and TRBJ1-4; no firm D call. Germline CDR1 and CDR2: SGHTA and FQGNSA. This CDR3 has 15 residues. V was clipped by 2 bases and J by 5 bases, with 12 bases between them. For the CDR3, the DNA is TGTGCCAGCAGCTTACCAGCTGGGGAGAATGAAAAACTGTTTTTT. Translated, it gives CASSLPAGENEKLFF.

The rearrangement links TRBV6-1 to TRBJ2-7, with D uncertain. From germline, CDR1 is MNHNS and CDR2 SASEGT. There are 15 residues in the CDR3. Trimming cost V 7 bases and J 0 bases, with 16 bases left between them. Written as DNA, the CDR3 is TGTGCCAGCACCCCTCTTATTCTGAGCTCCTACGAGCAGTACTTC. Encoded protein: CASTPLILSSYEQYF.

The chain joins TRBV6-1 to TRBJ2-7, with a tentative D call TRBD1 (6 bases). CDR1 and CDR2 (germline): MNHNS, SASEGT. V gave up 9 bases and J gave up 6 bases, with 18 bases separating them. This CDR3 has 13 residues. The CDR3 is CASIGDTPPEQYF. The CDR3 coding sequence is TGTGCCAGTATCGGGGACACTCCCCCCGAGCAGTACTTC.